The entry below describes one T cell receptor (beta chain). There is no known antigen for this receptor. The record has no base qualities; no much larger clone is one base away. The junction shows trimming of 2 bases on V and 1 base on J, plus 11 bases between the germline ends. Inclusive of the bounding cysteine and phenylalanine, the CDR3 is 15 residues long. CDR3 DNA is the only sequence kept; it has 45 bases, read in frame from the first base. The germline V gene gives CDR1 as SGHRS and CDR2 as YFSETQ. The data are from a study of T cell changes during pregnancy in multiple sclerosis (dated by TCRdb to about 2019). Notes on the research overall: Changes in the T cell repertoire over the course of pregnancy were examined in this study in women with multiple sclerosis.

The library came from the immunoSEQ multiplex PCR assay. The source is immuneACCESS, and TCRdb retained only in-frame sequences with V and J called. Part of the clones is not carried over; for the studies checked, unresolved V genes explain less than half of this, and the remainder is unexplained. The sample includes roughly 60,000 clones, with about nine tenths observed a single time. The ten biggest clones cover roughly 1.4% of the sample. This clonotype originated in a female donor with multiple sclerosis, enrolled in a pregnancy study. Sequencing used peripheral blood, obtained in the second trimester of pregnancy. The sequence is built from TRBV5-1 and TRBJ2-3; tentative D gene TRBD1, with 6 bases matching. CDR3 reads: CASSFNRVGTDTQYF. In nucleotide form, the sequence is TGCGCCAGCAGCTTTAACAGGGTCGGCACAGATACGCAGTATTTT.